This TCR beta chain came from a study of blood T cell repertoires in COVID-19. Overall study context: Samples representing acute and convalescent COVID-19 were sourced from the United States, Italy and Spain.

Profiled with immunoSEQ multiplex PCR; TCRdb holds only in-frame clones, not every one. The data show about 33,000 clones, 87% seen once. The germline V and J ends were trimmed by 0 bases and 10 bases, with 21 bases remaining between them. Germline CDR1 and CDR2: LGHNA and YNFKEQ. This CDR3 contains 16 residues. The TCR was taken from a man aged 55 to 69 with acute or convalescent COVID-19. The J gene is TRBJ1-2, the V gene TRBV4-2; tentative D call: TRBD1 (5 bases). Sequenced: peripheral blood. The CDR3 reads CASSQDPGRQGNSYTF. The CDR3 DNA reads TGTGCCAGCAGCCAAGATCCGGGTCGGCAGGGCAACTCCTACACCTTC.